Listed below are T cell receptor beta chains from one sample, sequenced in a study of vaccination effects on CD4 cells after COVID-19. The method was immunoSEQ multiplex PCR; TCRdb's version includes in-frame clones alone and lacks a portion of them. The sample includes 30,000 to 35,000 clones, about 68% of them seen just once. These receptors have no identified antigens. The starting material was CD4+ T cells from PBMCs cultured without peptide, obtained after COVID-19 vaccination. The receptors were gathered from a human donor who had a prior SARS-CoV-2 infection. Both conserved end residues are part of each CDR3. A D gene is named only where the DNA matches it firmly. Clone size is given for some rows only: seen once, a few or many times, or a class if the clone is expanded.

d_call	v_call	j_call	clone_size	cdr3_aa	cdr3_nt
TRBD2	TRBV6-2/TRBV6-3	TRBJ2-7	.	CASSRAGAYEQYF	TGTGCCAGCAGCCGAGCGGGGGCCTACGAGCAGTACTTC
.	TRBV5-1	TRBJ1-1	.	CASSLDRPHTEAFF	TGCGCCAGCAGCTTGGACAGGCCCCACACTGAAGCTTTCTTT
.	TRBV11-1	TRBJ2-2	.	CASKLGGNQEAGELFF	TGTGCCAGCAAGCTTGGAGGGAATCAGGAGGCCGGGGAGCTGTTTTTT
TRBD1	TRBV2	TRBJ1-5	.	CASRPDRFQPQHF	TGTGCCAGCAGGCCGGACAGGTTCCAGCCCCAGCATTTT
TRBD2	TRBV4-1	TRBJ2-5	few	CASSQRGLAYKETQYF	TGCGCCAGCAGCCAAAGAGGACTAGCATATAAAGAGACCCAGTACTTC
.	TRBV5-5	TRBJ2-7	few	CASSWDTVSEQYF	TGTGCCAGCAGCTGGGACACTGTGTCTGAGCAGTACTTC
TRBD1	TRBV18	TRBJ1-1	.	CASSPPGGDTEAFF	TGTGCCAGCTCACCCCCAGGGGGAGACACTGAAGCTTTCTTT
.	TRBV20-1	TRBJ1-1	.	CSASRAGEAFF	TGCAGTGCTAGCAGGGCCGGTGAAGCTTTCTTT
.	TRBV5-1	TRBJ1-1	.	CASSTRLNTEAFF	TGCGCCAGCAGCACAAGGTTGAACACTGAAGCTTTCTTT
.	TRBV5-1	TRBJ2-5	.	CASSLAYRVTETQYF	TGCGCCAGCAGCTTGGCCTACCGGGTTACGGAGACCCAGTACTTC
.	TRBV5-1	TRBJ1-2	.	CASSLRTEGGYTF	TGCGCCAGCAGCTTGCGGACAGAGGGTGGCTACACCTTC
TRBD2	TRBV18	TRBJ2-7	few	CASSPGLVSGEQYF	TGTGCCAGCTCACCGGGACTAGTATCGGGTGAGCAGTACTTC
.	TRBV5-1	TRBJ2-3	.	CASRLGRSSTDTQYF	TGCGCCAGCAGGCTTGGGAGGAGTAGCACAGATACGCAGTATTTT
TRBD1	TRBV10-2	TRBJ1-2	.	CASSGQYYGYTF	TGCGCCAGCTCGGGACAGTACTATGGCTACACCTTC
.	TRBV3-1/TRBV3-2	TRBJ2-7	.	CASSQDYSYEQYF	TGTGCCAGCAGCCAAGATTATTCCTACGAGCAGTACTTC
.	TRBV18	TRBJ1-1	.	CASSQRGFMNTEAFF	TGTGCCAGCTCACAAAGGGGGTTCATGAACACTGAAGCTTTCTTT
.	TRBV6-1	TRBJ2-7	few	CASSEMPVLEQYF	TGTGCCAGCAGTGAAATGCCCGTCTTGGAGCAGTACTTC
.	TRBV19	TRBJ1-5	.	CASYNRASLGQPQHF	TGTGCCAGTTACAACCGGGCCTCCCTTGGGCAGCCCCAGCATTTT
TRBD2	TRBV2	TRBJ2-1	few	CASNRGGSYNEQFF	TGTGCCAGCAATCGGGGGGGTAGCTACAATGAGCAGTTCTTC
TRBD2	TRBV2	TRBJ2-3	.	CASTLAGADTDTQYF	TGTGCCAGCACCCTAGCGGGGGCGGACACAGATACGCAGTATTTT
.	TRBV6-5	TRBJ1-3	.	CASRGDPGGNTIYF	TGTGCCAGCAGAGGGGATCCGGGAGGAAACACCATATATTTT
.	TRBV4-3	TRBJ1-3	.	CASSQDFPRFSGNTIYF	TGCGCCAGCAGCCAAGATTTTCCGAGATTCTCTGGAAACACCATATATTTT